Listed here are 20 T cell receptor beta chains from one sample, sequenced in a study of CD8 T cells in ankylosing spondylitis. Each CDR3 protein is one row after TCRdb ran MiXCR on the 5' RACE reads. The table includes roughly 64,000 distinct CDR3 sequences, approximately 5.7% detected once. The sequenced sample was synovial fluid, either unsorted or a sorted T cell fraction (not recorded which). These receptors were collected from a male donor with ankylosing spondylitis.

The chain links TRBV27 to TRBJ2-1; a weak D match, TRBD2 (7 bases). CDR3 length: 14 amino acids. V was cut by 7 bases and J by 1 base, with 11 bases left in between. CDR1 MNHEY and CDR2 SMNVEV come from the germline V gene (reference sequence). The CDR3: CASMGRGSYNEQFF. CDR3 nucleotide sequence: TGTGCCAGCATGGGGAGGGGGTCCTACAATGAGCAGTTCTTC.

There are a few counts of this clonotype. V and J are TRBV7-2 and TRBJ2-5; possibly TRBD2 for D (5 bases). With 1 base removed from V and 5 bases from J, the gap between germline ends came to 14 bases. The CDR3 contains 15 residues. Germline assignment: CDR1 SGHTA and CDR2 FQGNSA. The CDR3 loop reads CASSLGGVLGETQYF. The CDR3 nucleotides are TGTGCCAGCAGCTTAGGGGGAGTGCTCGGGGAGACCCAGTACTTC. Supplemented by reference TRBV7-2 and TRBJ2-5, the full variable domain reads GAGVSQSPSNKVTEKGKDVELRCDPISGHTALYWYRQSLGQGLEFLIYFQGNSAPDKSGLPSDRFSAERTGGSVSTLTIQRTQQEDSAVYLCASSLGGVLGETQYFGPGTRLLVL.

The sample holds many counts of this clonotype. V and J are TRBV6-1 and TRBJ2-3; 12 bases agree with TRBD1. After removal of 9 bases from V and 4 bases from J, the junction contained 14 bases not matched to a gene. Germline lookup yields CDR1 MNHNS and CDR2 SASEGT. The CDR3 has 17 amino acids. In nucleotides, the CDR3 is TGTGCCAGTTTGGGTAGGGCGGGACAGGGGGCTTCAGATACGCAGTATTTT. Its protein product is CASLGRAGQGASDTQYF.

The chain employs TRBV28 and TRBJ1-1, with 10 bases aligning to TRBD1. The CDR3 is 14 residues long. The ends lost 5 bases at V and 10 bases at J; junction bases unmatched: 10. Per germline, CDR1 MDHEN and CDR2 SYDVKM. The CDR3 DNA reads TGTGCCAGCAGTACCACCGGGACAGGGGTCCGAGCTTTCTTT. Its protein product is CASSTTGTGVRAFF. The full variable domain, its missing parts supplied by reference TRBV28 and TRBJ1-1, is DVKVTQSSRYLVKRTGEKVFLECVQDMDHENMFWYRQDPGLGLRLIYFSYDVKMKEKGDIPEGYSVSREKKERFSLILESASTNQTSMYLCASSTTGTGVRAFFGQGTRLTVV.

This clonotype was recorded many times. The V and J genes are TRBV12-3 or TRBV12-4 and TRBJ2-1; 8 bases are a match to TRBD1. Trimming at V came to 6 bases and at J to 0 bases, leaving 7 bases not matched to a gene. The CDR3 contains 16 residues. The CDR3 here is CASRRDRGISYNEQFF. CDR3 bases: TGTGCCAGCAGGCGAGACAGGGGCATCTCCTACAATGAGCAGTTCTTC.

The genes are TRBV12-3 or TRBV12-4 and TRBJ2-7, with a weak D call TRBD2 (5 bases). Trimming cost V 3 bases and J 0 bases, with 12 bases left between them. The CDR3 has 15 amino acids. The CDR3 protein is CASSFLLAASYEQYF. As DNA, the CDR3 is TGTGCCAGCAGTTTCCTCCTAGCCGCCTCCTACGAGCAGTACTTC.

The CDR3 protein is CASSTGGGTEKLFF. DNA for the CDR3: TGTGCCAGCAGCACTGGGGGCGGAACGGAAAAACTGTTTTTT. The J gene is TRBJ1-4, the V gene TRBV7-2; D possibly corresponds to TRBD1 (6 bases). CDR1 is SGHTA and CDR2 is FQGNSA in the germline V gene. V was pared by 5 bases and J by 8 bases, with 15 bases between. The CDR3 is 14 amino acids.

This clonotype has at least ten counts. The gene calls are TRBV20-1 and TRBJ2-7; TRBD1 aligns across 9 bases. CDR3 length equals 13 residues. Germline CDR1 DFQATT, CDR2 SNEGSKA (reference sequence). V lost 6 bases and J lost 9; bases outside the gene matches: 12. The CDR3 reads CSAWTTGGGGQYF. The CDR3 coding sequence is TGCAGTGCCTGGACCACAGGGGGCGGAGGGCAGTACTTC.

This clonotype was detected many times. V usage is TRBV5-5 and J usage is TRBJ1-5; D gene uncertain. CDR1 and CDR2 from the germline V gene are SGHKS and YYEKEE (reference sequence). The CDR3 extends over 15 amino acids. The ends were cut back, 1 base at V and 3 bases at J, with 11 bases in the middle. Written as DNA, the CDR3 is TGTGCCAGCAGCTTGTTGTACGGCACCAATCAGCCCCAGCATTTT. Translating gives CASSLLYGTNQPQHF.

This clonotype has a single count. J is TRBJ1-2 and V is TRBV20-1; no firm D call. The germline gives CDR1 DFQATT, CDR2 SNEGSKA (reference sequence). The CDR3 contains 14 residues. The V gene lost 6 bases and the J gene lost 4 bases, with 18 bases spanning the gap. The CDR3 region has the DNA TGCAGTGCCTTTTCCCCGGGGATGGTCTATGGCTACACCTTC. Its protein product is CSAFSPGMVYGYTF.

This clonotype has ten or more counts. The CDR3 reads CASSLPGLARYEQFF. In nucleotides, the CDR3 is TGTGCCAGCAGCTTACCGGGACTAGCGAGGTATGAGCAGTTCTTC. J is TRBJ2-1 and V is TRBV7-2, with 10 bases identical to TRBD2. CDR1 and CDR2 (germline): SGHTA, FQGNSA. This CDR3 spans 15 amino acids. Losses at the gene ends were 2 bases for V and 8 bases for J; bases not matched to a gene: 6.

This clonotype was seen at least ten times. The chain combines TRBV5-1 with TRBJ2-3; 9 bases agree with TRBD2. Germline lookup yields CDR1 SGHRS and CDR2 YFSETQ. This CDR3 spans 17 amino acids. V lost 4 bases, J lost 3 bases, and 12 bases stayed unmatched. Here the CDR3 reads CASSPMLAGAGTDTQYF. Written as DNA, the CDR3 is TGCGCCAGCAGCCCGATGTTAGCGGGAGCGGGGACAGATACGCAGTATTTT.

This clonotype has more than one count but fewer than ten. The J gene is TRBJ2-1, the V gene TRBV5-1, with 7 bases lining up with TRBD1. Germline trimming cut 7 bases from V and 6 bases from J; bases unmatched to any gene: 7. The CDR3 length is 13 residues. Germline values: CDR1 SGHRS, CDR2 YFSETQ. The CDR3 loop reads CASGKGAFNEQFF. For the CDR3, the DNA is TGCGCCAGCGGGAAGGGGGCCTTCAATGAGCAGTTCTTC.

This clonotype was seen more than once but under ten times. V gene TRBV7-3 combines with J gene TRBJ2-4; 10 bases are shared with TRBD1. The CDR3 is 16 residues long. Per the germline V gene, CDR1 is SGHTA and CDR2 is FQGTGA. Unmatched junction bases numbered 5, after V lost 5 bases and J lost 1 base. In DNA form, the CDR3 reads TGTGCCAGCAGCCCAGGACAGGGGGTTGCCAAAAACATTCAGTACTTC. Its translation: CASSPGQGVAKNIQYF.

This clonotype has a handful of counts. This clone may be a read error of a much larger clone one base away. The CDR3 DNA follows: TGTGCTAGTGTTTTGCAGCTGCCTGCCGGGCACACCTTC. This sequence encodes CASVLQLPAGHTF. V gene TRBV12-5 combines with J gene TRBJ1-2; D gene ambiguous. Germline V lookup: CDR1 LGHNT, CDR2 FRNRAP. The CDR3 totals 13 residues.

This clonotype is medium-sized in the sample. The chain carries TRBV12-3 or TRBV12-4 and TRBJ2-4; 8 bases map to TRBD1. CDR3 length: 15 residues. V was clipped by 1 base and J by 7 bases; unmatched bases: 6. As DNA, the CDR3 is TGTGCCAGCAGTTTAGACAGGGGGGAAGGGAACATTCAGTACTTC. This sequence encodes CASSLDRGEGNIQYF.

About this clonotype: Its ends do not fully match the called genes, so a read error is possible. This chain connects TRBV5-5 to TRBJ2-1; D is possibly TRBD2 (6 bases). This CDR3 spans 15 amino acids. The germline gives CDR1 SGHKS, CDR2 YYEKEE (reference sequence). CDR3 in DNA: TGTGCCAGCAGCTTGGTGGCGGGGACCTACAATGGGCAGTTCTTC. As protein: CASSLVAGTYNGQFF.

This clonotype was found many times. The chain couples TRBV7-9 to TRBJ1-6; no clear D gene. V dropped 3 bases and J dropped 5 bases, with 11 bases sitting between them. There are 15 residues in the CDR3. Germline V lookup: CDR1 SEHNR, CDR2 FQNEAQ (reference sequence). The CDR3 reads CASSLAAANNSPLHF. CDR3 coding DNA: TGTGCCAGCAGCTTGGCGGCAGCCAATAATTCACCCCTCCACTTT.

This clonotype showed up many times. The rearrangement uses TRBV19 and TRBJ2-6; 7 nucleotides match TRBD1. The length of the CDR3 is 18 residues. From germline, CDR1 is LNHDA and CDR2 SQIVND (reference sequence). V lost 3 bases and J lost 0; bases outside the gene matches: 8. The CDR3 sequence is CASSIRTGDLSGANVLTF. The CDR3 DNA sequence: TGTGCCAGTAGTATTCGTACAGGGGATCTCTCTGGGGCCAACGTCCTGACTTTC.

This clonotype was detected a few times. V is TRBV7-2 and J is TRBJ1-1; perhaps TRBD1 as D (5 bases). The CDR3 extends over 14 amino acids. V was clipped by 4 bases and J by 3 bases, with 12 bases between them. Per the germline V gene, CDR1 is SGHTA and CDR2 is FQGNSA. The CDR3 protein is CASSSLGGDTEAFF. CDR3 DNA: TGTGCCAGCAGCTCACTTGGAGGGGACACTGAAGCTTTCTTT.